This T cell receptor beta chain stems from a study of beta chain features in type 1 diabetes. General study findings and limits: Reads derived from cDNA could over-represent cells showing high TCR expression. PCR, the amplification step, might favor shorter templates, equally in patients and controls. Insertions were fewer and deletions more numerous at VDJ junctions in type 1 diabetes patients.

Of note for this clone: Its antigen is undetermined.

CDR3 length: 13 amino acids. CDR1 is SNHLY, CDR2 FYNNEI, per germline. Trimming took 5 bases from V and 9 from J, leaving 14 bases between them. The isolated RNA, all of it, was reverse transcribed, so expressed TCRB transcripts were what got sequenced. Sequencing of naive, central memory and regulatory T cell samples gave an average of around 4 million reads. Generated by immunoSEQ multiplex PCR, the TCRdb table keeps only in-frame clones and is missing some. The top ten hold roughly 0.04% of the sample, which has 400,000 to 450,000 clones, 11% to 15% seen once. The sequence was obtained from a man aged 25 to 45 in good health. The sequencing sample was made of naive CD4+ T cells from blood. This chain uses TRBV2 with TRBJ2-1; D possibly uses TRBD1 or TRBD2 (7 bases each). The DNA of the CDR3 is TGTGCCAGCAGTTGGGGAGGGGGCAGTGAGCAGTTCTTC. This gives the protein CASSWGGGSEQFF. Drawing the rest from reference TRBV2 and TRBJ2-1, the complete variable domain is EPEVTQTPSHQVTQMGQEVILRCVPISNHLYFYWYRQILGQKVEFLVSFYNNEISEKSEIFDDQFSVERPDGSNFTLKIRSTKLEDSAMYFCASSWGGGSEQFFGPGTRLTVL.